Below, 18 T cell receptor beta chains from the same sample are listed, as sequenced in a study of blood T cell repertoires in COVID-19. Using immunoSEQ multiplex PCR, the repertoire was profiled, and TCRdb retains in-frame clones only, with some absent. The sample shows more than 200,000 clones, roughly nine tenths of them seen only once. Sequenced: peripheral blood. The source is a man aged 40-55 years with acute or convalescent COVID-19.

This chain joins TRBV5-6 and TRBJ1-2; 7 bases map to TRBD1. In germline, CDR1 is SGHDT, CDR2 YYEEEE. Unmatched junction bases numbered 6, after V lost 6 bases and J lost 7 bases. The CDR3 runs 12 residues. The CDR3, as DNA: TGTGCCAGCACCCGACAGGGAACTGGCTACACCTTC. Its translation is CASTRQGTGYTF.

In this sample, this clone turned up once. The V and J genes are TRBV6-5 and TRBJ2-7; D is possibly TRBD1 (5 bases). Per the germline V gene, CDR1 is MNHEY and CDR2 is SVGAGI. V was clipped by 5 bases and J by 2 bases, with 13 bases between them. CDR3 size: 14 residues. CDR3 residues: CASSPGSLPYEQYF. The DNA of the CDR3 is TGTGCCAGCAGTCCAGGGTCCCTGCCCTACGAGCAGTACTTC.

This clone was recorded only once. V is TRBV11-3 and J is TRBJ2-5; perhaps TRBD1 as D (5 bases). The CDR3 runs to 16 residues. The germline V gene has CDR1 SGHNT and CDR2 YENEEA. V was pared by 5 bases and J by 5 bases, with 21 bases between. The DNA of the CDR3 is TGTGCCAGCAGCGGAGATAGGGGTAATCAGTTTGAGACCCAGTACTTC. Its protein product is CASSGDRGNQFETQYF.

The chain couples TRBV2 to TRBJ1-1; D uncertain. Between the trimmed V and J ends, which lost 7 bases and 0 bases, there was a span of 12 bases. The CDR3 contains 14 residues. Looked up from germline, CDR1 is SNHLY and CDR2 is FYNNEI. The CDR3 spells CASTLDGMNTEAFF. CDR3 bases: TGTGCCAGCACTCTAGACGGAATGAACACTGAAGCTTTCTTT.

This chain joins TRBV18 and TRBJ2-7, with D perhaps matching TRBD2 (5 bases). Germline CDR1 is KGHSH and CDR2 is LQKENI. The CDR3 runs to 15 residues. V dropped 0 bases and J dropped 5 bases, with 14 bases sitting between them. CDR3 nucleotide sequence: TGTGCCAGCTCACCACCGGGTAAAGAGGGTAACGAGCAGTACTTC. The encoded protein is CASSPPGKEGNEQYF.

V is TRBV4-2 and J is TRBJ2-7, with 7 positions matching TRBD2. Germline V gene sequence: CDR1 LGHNA, CDR2 YNFKEQ. The junction had 12 bases not matched to a gene; V was cut back by 0 bases and J by 4 bases. The CDR3 covers 17 residues. The CDR3, as DNA: TGTGCCAGCAGCCAAGAGCTGAGCGGGGAGCCTTGGTACGAGCAGTACTTC. This codes for CASSQELSGEPWYEQYF.

V usage is TRBV4-2 and J usage is TRBJ2-3; tentatively, D is TRBD2 (5 bases). There are 18 residues in the CDR3. Trimming left V 0 bases short and J 9 bases short, with 25 bases between. Germline V CDR1 and CDR2: LGHNA, YNFKEQ. The CDR3 sequence: CASSQDLEAGLSIGTQYF. Here the CDR3 DNA reads TGTGCCAGCAGCCAAGATCTCGAGGCAGGACTTTCGATTGGGACGCAGTATTTT.

The gene calls are TRBV18 and TRBJ2-4, with 9 nucleotides matching TRBD1. V was pared by 1 base and J by 4 bases, with 14 bases of the junction left unmatched. CDR3 size: 19 residues. Per germline, CDR1 KGHSH and CDR2 LQKENI. The CDR3 here is CASSPLRAPGQGSKNIQYF. CDR3 DNA sequence: TGTGCCAGCTCACCACTGCGTGCTCCGGGACAGGGATCGAAAAACATTCAGTACTTC.

The J gene is TRBJ2-5, the V gene TRBV11-2; 14 nucleotides agree with TRBD2. The V gene's germline CDR1 is SGHAT and CDR2 FQNNGV. With V trimmed by 5 bases and J by 5 bases, 7 bases remained unmatched. The CDR3 contains 16 residues. CDR3 sequence (DNA): TGTGCCAGCAGCCCGACTAGCGGGGGGGCTCGGGAGACCCAGTACTTC. Amino acids: CASSPTSGGARETQYF.

This chain connects TRBV7-2 to TRBJ1-6, with TRBD1 identical over 7 bases. Trimming at V came to 4 bases and at J to 10 bases, leaving 13 bases not matched to a gene. The CDR3 contains 16 residues. Germline CDR1 and CDR2: SGHTA and FQGNSA. The CDR3 sequence is CASSSPTGLVRSPLHF. CDR3 DNA sequence: TGTGCCAGCAGCTCACCGACAGGGTTAGTGAGGTCACCCCTCCACTTT.

The V gene is TRBV5-4, the J gene TRBJ2-3, with 9 positions matching TRBD2. The CDR3 has 15 amino acids. Germline CDR1 is SGHNT and CDR2 is YYREEE (reference sequence). V gave up 5 bases and J gave up 0 bases; unmatched junction bases: 4. The CDR3 region has the DNA TGTGCCAGCAGTCGACTAGCGGCAAGCACAGATACGCAGTATTTT. This gives the protein CASSRLAASTDTQYF.

The chain has TRBV28 and TRBJ1-2; TRBD1 matches 7 bases. This CDR3 is built from 14 residues. The germline gives CDR1 MDHEN, CDR2 SYDVKM. Unmatched junction bases numbered 7, after V lost 5 bases and J lost 4 bases. CDR3 bases: TGTGCCAGCAGTACGAAGGGGGCGAGCTATGGCTACACCTTC. It is translated as CASSTKGASYGYTF.

This chain links TRBV12-3 or TRBV12-4 with TRBJ2-2; D might be TRBD2 (5 bases). Trimming took off 7 bases at V and 5 bases at J, with 11 bases between the two ends. The CDR3 sequence is 13 residues long. The CDR3 is CASNIRETGELFF. The CDR3 nucleotides are TGTGCCAGCAACATTAGGGAGACCGGGGAGCTGTTTTTT.

The chain links TRBV25-1 to TRBJ2-3, with a possible D match to TRBD2 (6 bases). Trimming took 8 bases from V and 2 from J, leaving 11 bases between them. This CDR3 contains 13 residues. The germline V gene has CDR1 MGHDK and CDR2 SYGVNS. This chain's CDR3 is CASGTLDTDTQYF. The CDR3 bases are TGTGCCAGCGGGACTTTAGACACAGATACGCAGTATTTT. Full variable domain (missing parts from reference TRBV25-1 and TRBJ2-3): EADIYQTPRYLVIGTGKKITLECSQTMGHDKMYWYQQDPGMELHLIHYSYGVNSTEKGDLSSESTVSRIRTEHFPLTLESARPSHTSQYLCASGTLDTDTQYFGPGTRLTVL.

The chain recombines TRBV19 with TRBJ2-1, with TRBD2 matching over 7 bases. The CDR3 covers 18 residues. CDR1 and CDR2 from the germline V gene are LNHDA and SQIVND (reference sequence). V was clipped by 3 bases and J by 0 bases; unmatched bases: 11. The CDR3 region is CASSIASGGLPSYNEQFF. CDR3 DNA sequence: TGTGCCAGTAGTATCGCTTCGGGAGGCCTCCCCTCCTACAATGAGCAGTTCTTC.

V gene TRBV27 combines with J gene TRBJ1-2; 7 bases are a match to TRBD1. V was pared by 5 bases and J by 8 bases, with 11 bases of the junction left unmatched. The germline V gene encodes CDR1 MNHEY and CDR2 SMNVEV (reference sequence). CDR3 size: 14 residues. CDR3 nucleotides: TGTGCCAGCAGTCCGGGGACAGCCCTTTCGGGCTACACCTTC. Translated: CASSPGTALSGYTF.

The chain carries TRBV6-5 and TRBJ2-7, with 9 bases identical to TRBD2. V lost 3 bases and J lost 4; bases outside the gene matches: 10. The CDR3 runs 16 residues. CDR1 MNHEY and CDR2 SVGAGI come from the germline V gene. CDR3 nucleotide sequence: TGTGCCAGCAGTTATAATCCCTCTAGCGGGGAATACGAGCAGTACTTC. Amino acids: CASSYNPSSGEYEQYF.

This sequence joins TRBV7-2 and TRBJ2-5; 7 nucleotides match TRBD2. Germline values: CDR1 SGHTA, CDR2 FQGNSA. There are 12 residues in the CDR3. The junction had 2 bases not matched to a gene; V was cut back by 3 bases and J by 7 bases. The CDR3: CASSFSGSTQYF. The CDR3 DNA is TGTGCCAGCAGCTTTAGCGGGTCGACCCAGTACTTC.